These 10 T cell receptor beta chains were sequenced from one sample in a study of TET2 disruption in CD19-targeted CAR T cells. Their specific antigens are unknown. The treatment is: autologous CTL019 cells: CD19 CAR with 4-1BB and CD3 zeta domains. The protocol was immunoSEQ multiplex PCR, while the TCRdb copy is restricted to in-frame clones and leaves out a portion. The table for this sample gives approximately 27,000 clones. The sample consisted of CD8- CAR+ T cells sorted from cultured blood T cells, taken for CD19 CAR T cell therapy. Noted subset: CD8-negative CAR-positive T cells from the infusion product. The receptors here all came from an older man with chronic lymphocytic leukemia.

Details on this clone: The read ends 3 residues shy of where the CDR3 ends; the end is completed using the germline J gene. The chain couples TRBV7-9 to TRBJ1-1, with a weak D call TRBD1 (6 bases). The germline CDR1 and CDR2 sequences are SEHNR and FQNEAQ (reference sequence). The CDR3 is 14 amino acids. The CDR3 sequence: CASSLDNTGTKAFF. The sequenced CDR3 bases are TGTGCCAGCAGCTTAGATAATACAGGGACGAAA.

The CDR3 loop is CASSLLGYSPTSTDTYTF. The part of the CDR3 DNA that was read is TGTGCCAGCAGCTTACTGGGGTATTCCCCTACTAGCACAGATACC. The chain uses TRBV7-6 and TRBJ1-2; unclear D gene. Coverage ceases 3 residues before the CDR3 finishes, and the germline J gene fills in the end. CDR3 length: 18 amino acids. CDR1 and CDR2 from the germline V gene are SGHVS and FNYEAQ. The whole variable domain, filled in from reference TRBV7-6 and TRBJ1-2, reads GAGVSQSPRYKVTKRGQDVALRCDPISGHVSLYWYRQALGQGPEFLTYFNYEAQQDKSGLPNDRFSAERPEGSISTLTIQRTEQRDSAMYRCASSLLGYSPTSTDTYTFGSGTRLTVV.

On this clone itself: The read terminates 3 residues ahead of where the CDR3 ends, so the germline J gene completes it. The chain links TRBV7-2 to TRBJ1-2; D may be TRBD1 (5 bases). The germline V gene encodes CDR1 SGHTA and CDR2 FQGNSA. The CDR3 spans 15 residues. This CDR3 is CASSLGTSGYNDYTF. CDR3 DNA (partial): TGTGCCAGCAGCCTCGGGACTAGCGGTTACAATGAC. Looking up the rest from reference TRBV7-2 and TRBJ1-2 gives the full variable domain: GAGVSQSPSNKVTEKGKDVELRCDPISGHTALYWYRQSLGQGLEFLIYFQGNSAPDKSGLPSDRFSAERTGGSVSTLTIQRTQQEDSAVYLCASSLGTSGYNDYTFGSGTRLTVV.

A remark on this clone: The observed sequence ends 3 residues before the CDR3 terminus, with the missing tail filled in from the germline J gene. The chain couples TRBV6-4 to TRBJ1-1, with D uncertain. With 3 bases removed from V and 2 bases from J, the gap between germline ends came to 7 bases. Per germline, CDR1 MRHNA and CDR2 SNTAGT. The CDR3 totals 13 residues. The CDR3 protein is CASSEELNTEAFF. CDR3 DNA (partial): TGTGCCAGCAGTGAAGAACTTAACACTGAA.

With respect to this clone: The read halts 3 residues ahead of the CDR3 end, with the missing end drawn from the germline J gene. The chain links TRBV5-1 to TRBJ2-4; possibly TRBD1 for D (5 bases). This CDR3 contains 13 residues. CDR1 is SGHRS and CDR2 is YFSETQ in the germline V gene. CDR3 bases read: TGCGCCAGCAGCTTGCAGGGAAGCTATGGT. Its protein is CASSLQGSYG. The full CDR3 is CASSLQGSYGQYF.

As concerns this clone: The missing CDR3 end, 3 residues past where the read stops, is filled in from the germline J gene. The rearrangement links TRBV7-6 to TRBJ2-7, with D perhaps matching TRBD1 (6 bases). This CDR3 region has 12 residues. Trimming left V 5 bases short and J 3 bases short, with 8 bases between. The V gene's germline CDR1 is SGHVS and CDR2 FNYEAQ. The CDR3 sequence: CASSLQGYEQYF. The part of the CDR3 DNA that was read is TGTGCCAGCAGCCTACAGGGCTACGAG.

This clone is classed as medium-sized by frequency. With the read ending 3 residues before the CDR3 end, the germline J gene is used to fill in that end. The rearrangement links TRBV20-1 to TRBJ2-3; D unclear. V gave up 0 bases and J gave up 0 bases, with 10 bases separating them. The germline CDR1 and CDR2 sequences are DFQATT and SNEGSKA (reference sequence). The CDR3 contains 15 residues. CDR3 bases read: TGCAGTGCTAGAGATCTAGTGACTAGCACAGATACG. Its protein product is CSARDLVTSTDT. The full CDR3 protein reads CSARDLVTSTDTQYF.

Note on this clone: The read gets to within 3 residues of the CDR3 end, and the germline J gene fills in the rest. Other DNA sequences of this sample code for an identical CDR3. The chain links TRBV10-3 to TRBJ1-2, with a possible D match to TRBD1 (6 bases). Germline values: CDR1 ENHRY, CDR2 SYGVKD. CDR3 length: 13 residues. CDR3 loop: CAISPDRLSGYTF. Partial CDR3 DNA: TGTGCCATCAGTCCCGACAGGCTGTCGGGC.

To note about this clone: One end of the junction varies from germline; a read error may be responsible. The read terminates 3 residues ahead of where the CDR3 ends, so the germline J gene completes it. This rearrangement joins TRBV7-9 to TRBJ1-2, with D perhaps matching TRBD1 (5 bases). The CDR3 spans 13 residues. Germline loops: CDR1 SEHNR, CDR2 FQNEAQ (reference sequence). CDR3 DNA (partial): TGTGCCAGCAACTTACTCGGGGGGAATGAC. Amino acid sequence: CASNLLGGND. The CDR3 in full is CASNLLGGNDYTF.

Worth noting for this clone: The read gets to within 3 residues of the CDR3 end, and the germline J gene fills in the rest. The chain links TRBV5-4 to TRBJ2-1; possible D gene TRBD1, 5 bases. Trimming stripped 4 bases from V and 6 bases from J, with 8 bases between. The CDR3 has 12 residues. From germline, CDR1 is SGHNT and CDR2 YYREEE (reference sequence). The DNA read from the CDR3 is TGTGCCAGCAGCGATAGGGGCAATGAG. It codes for CASSDRGNE. The full-length CDR3 reads as CASSDRGNEQFF.